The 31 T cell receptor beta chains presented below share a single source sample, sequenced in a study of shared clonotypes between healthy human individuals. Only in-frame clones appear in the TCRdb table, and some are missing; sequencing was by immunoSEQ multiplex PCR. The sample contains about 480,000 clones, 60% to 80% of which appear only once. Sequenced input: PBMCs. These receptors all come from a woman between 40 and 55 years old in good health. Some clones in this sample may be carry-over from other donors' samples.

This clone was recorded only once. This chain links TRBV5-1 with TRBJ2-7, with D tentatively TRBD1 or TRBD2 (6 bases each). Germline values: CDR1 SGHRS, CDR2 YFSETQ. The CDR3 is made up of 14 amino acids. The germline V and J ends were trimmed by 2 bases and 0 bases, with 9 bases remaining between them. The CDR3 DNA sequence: TGCGCCAGCAGCTTAGGGGGGACCTCCTACGAGCAGTACTTC. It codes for CASSLGGTSYEQYF.

CDR3 protein: CAISESDGAGGYTF. The CDR3 nucleotides are TGTGCCATCAGTGAGTCCGACGGGGCAGGAGGCTACACCTTC. This rearrangement joins TRBV10-3 to TRBJ1-2; tentative D call: TRBD1 (5 bases). Per germline, CDR1 ENHRY and CDR2 SYGVKD. The CDR3 extends over 14 amino acids. Trimming cost V 0 bases and J 8 bases, with 13 bases left between them.

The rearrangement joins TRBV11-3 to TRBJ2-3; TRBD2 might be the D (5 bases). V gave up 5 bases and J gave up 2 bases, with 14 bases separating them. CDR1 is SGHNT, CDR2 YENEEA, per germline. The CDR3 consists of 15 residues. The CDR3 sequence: CASSPLGSATDTQYF. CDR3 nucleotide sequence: TGTGCCAGCAGCCCCCTCGGTAGCGCCACAGATACGCAGTATTTT.

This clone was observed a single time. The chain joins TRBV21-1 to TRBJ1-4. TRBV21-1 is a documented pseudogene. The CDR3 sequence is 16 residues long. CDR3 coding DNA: TGTGCCAGCACCCCCTCGCCGGGGTCAACTAATGAAAAACTGTTTTTT. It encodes CASTPSPGSTNEKLFF.

The DNA of the CDR3 is TGTGCCAGCAGTTACCCGGGGGAGGGGAACACTGAAGCTTTCTTT. This sequence encodes CASSYPGEGNTEAFF. The V gene is TRBV6-5, the J gene TRBJ1-1; perhaps TRBD1 as D (5 bases). Trimming took off 2 bases at V and 1 base at J, with 11 bases between the two ends. Germline values: CDR1 MNHEY, CDR2 SVGAGI. The CDR3 is 15 amino acids.

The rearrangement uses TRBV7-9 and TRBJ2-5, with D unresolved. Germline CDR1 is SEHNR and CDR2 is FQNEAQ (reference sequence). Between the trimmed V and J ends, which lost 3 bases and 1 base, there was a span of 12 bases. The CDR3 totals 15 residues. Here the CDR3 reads CASSFPLAIQETQYF. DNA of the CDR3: TGTGCCAGCAGCTTCCCCCTTGCAATCCAAGAGACCCAGTACTTC. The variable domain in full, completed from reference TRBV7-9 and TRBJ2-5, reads DTGVSQNPRHKITKRGQNVTFRCDPISEHNRLYWYRQTLGQGPEFLTYFQNEAQLEKSRLLSDRFSAERPKGSFSTLEIQRTEQGDSAMYLCASSFPLAIQETQYFGPGTRLLVL.

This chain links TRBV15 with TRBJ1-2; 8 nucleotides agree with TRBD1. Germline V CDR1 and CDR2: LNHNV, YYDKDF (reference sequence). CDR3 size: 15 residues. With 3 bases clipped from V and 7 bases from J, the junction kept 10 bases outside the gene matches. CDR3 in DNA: TGTGCCACCAGCAGGGATCCAGGGGGCTCCGGTGGCTACACCTTC. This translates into CATSRDPGGSGGYTF. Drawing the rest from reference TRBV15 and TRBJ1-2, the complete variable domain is DAMVIQNPRYQVTQFGKPVTLSCSQTLNHNVMYWYQQKSSQAPKLLFHYYDKDFNNEADTPDNFQSRRPNTSFCFLDIRSPGLGDTAMYLCATSRDPGGSGGYTFGSGTRLTVV.

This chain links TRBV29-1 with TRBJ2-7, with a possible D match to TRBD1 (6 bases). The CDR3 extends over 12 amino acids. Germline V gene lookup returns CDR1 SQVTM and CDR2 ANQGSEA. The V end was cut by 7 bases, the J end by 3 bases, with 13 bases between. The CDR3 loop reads CSGLTGSYEQYF. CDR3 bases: TGCAGCGGACTTACAGGGAGCTACGAGCAGTACTTC.

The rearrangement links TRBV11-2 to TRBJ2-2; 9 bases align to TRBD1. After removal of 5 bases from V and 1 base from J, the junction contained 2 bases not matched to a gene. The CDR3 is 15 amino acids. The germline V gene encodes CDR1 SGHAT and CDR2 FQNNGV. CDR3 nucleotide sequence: TGTGCCAGCAGCCCGGGACAGGGGAACACCGGGGAGCTGTTTTTT. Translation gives CASSPGQGNTGELFF.

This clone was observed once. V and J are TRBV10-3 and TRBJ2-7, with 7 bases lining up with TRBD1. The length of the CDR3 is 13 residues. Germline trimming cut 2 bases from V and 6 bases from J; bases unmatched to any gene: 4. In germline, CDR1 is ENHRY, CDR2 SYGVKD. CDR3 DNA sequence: TGTGCCATCAGTGAGAACAGGGGTCGCGAGCAGTACTTC. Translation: CAISENRGREQYF.

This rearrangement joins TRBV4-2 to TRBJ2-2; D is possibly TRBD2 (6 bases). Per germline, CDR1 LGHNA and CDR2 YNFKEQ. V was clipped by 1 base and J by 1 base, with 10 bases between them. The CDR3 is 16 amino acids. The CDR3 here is CASSQGTSLNTGELFF. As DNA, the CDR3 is TGTGCCAGCAGCCAAGGAACTAGCTTGAACACCGGGGAGCTGTTTTTT.

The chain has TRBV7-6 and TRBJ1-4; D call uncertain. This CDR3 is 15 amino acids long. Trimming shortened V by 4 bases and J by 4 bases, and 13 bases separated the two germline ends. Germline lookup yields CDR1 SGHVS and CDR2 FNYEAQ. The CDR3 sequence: CASSSLGGGNEKLFF. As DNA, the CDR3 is TGTGCCAGCAGCTCTCTCGGAGGCGGTAATGAAAAACTGTTTTTT. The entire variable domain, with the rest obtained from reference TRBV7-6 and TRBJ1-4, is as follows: GAGVSQSPRYKVTKRGQDVALRCDPISGHVSLYWYRQALGQGPEFLTYFNYEAQQDKSGLPNDRFSAERPEGSISTLTIQRTEQRDSAMYRCASSSLGGGNEKLFFGSGTQLSVL.

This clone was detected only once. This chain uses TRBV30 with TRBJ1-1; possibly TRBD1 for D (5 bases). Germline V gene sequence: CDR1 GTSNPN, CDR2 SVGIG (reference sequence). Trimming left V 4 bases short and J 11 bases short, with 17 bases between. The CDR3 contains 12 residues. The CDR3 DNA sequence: TGTGCCTGGACCAGTTGGGGGGGTGGCGCTTTCTTT. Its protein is CAWTSWGGGAFF.

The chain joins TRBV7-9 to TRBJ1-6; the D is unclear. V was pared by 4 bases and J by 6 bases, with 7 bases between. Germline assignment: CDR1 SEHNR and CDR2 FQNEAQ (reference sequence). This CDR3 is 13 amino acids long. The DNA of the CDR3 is TGTGCCAGCAGCTCGGAGTTTAATTCACCCCTCCACTTT. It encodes CASSSEFNSPLHF.

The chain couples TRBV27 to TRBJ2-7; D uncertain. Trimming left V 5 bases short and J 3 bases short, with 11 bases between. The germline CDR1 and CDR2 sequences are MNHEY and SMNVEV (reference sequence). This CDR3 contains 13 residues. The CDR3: CASSRNSFYEQYF. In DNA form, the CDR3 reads TGTGCCAGCAGTAGAAACAGTTTCTACGAGCAGTACTTC.

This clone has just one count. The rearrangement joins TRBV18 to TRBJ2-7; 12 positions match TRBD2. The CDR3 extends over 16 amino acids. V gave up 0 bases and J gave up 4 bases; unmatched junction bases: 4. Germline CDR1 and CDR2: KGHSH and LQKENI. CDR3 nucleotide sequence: TGTGCCAGCTCACCACCCCCTACTAGCGGGAGGTACGAGCAGTACTTC. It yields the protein CASSPPPTSGRYEQYF.

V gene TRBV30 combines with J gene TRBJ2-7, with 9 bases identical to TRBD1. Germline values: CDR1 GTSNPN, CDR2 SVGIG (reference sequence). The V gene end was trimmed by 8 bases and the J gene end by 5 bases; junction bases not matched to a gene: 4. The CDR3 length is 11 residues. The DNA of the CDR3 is TGTGCCAGACAGGGGGGACACGAGCAGTACTTC. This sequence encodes CARQGGHEQYF. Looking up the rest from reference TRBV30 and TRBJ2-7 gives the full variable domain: SQTIHQWPATLVQPVGSPLSLECTVEGTSNPNLYWYRQAAGRGLQLLFYSVGIGQISSEVPQNLSASRPQDRQFILSSKKLLLSDSGFYLCARQGGHEQYFGPGTRLTVT.

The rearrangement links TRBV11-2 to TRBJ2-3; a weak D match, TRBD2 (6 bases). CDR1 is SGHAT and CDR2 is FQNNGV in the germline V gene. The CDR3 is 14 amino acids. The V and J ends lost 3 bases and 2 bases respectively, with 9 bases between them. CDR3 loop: CASSLSGPTDTQYF. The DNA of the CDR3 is TGTGCCAGCAGCTTGAGCGGGCCCACAGATACGCAGTATTTT.

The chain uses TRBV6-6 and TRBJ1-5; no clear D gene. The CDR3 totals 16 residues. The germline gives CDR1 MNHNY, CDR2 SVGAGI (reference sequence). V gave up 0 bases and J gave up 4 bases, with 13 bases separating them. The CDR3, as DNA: TGTGCCAGCAGTTACTCGGGCATTGGCGGGAATCAGCCCCAGCATTTT. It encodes CASSYSGIGGNQPQHF.

CDR3 coding DNA: TGTGCCAGCTCACCAGGGGCCGGGGAAAAACTGTTTTTT. As protein: CASSPGAGEKLFF. The chain combines TRBV18 with TRBJ1-4; D may be TRBD1 (5 bases). CDR1 KGHSH and CDR2 LQKENI come from the germline V gene. V lost 2 bases and J 8 bases, leaving 9 bases between the germline ends. The CDR3 has 13 amino acids.

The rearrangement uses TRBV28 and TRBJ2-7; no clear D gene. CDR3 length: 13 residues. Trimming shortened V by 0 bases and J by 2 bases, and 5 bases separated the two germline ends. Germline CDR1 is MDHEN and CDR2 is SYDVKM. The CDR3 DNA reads TGTGCCAGCAGTTTATGGCGGACCTACGAGCAGTACTTC. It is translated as CASSLWRTYEQYF.

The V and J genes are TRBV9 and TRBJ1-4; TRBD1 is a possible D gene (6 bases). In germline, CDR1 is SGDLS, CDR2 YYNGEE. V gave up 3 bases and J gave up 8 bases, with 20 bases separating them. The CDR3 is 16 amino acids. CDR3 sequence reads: CASSGESGAAWEKLFF. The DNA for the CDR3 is TGTGCCAGCAGCGGAGAGTCAGGGGCGGCGTGGGAAAAACTGTTTTTT.

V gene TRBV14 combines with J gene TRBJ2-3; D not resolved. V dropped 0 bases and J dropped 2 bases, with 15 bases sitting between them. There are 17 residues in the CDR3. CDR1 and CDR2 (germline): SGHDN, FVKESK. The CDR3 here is CASSQESGRPYTDTQYF. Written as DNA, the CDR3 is TGTGCCAGCAGCCAAGAGTCGGGTCGGCCCTACACAGATACGCAGTATTTT. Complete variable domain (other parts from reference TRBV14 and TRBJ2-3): EAGVTQFPSHSVIEKGQTVTLRCDPISGHDNLYWYRRVMGKEIKFLLHFVKESKQDESGMPNNRFLAERTGGTYSTLKVQPAELEDSGVYFCASSQESGRPYTDTQYFGPGTRLTVL.

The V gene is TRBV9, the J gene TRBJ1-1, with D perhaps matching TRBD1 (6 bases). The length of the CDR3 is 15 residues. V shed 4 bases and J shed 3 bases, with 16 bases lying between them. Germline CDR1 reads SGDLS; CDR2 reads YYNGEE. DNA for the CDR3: TGTGCCAGCAGCCCCCGGGGGGGGGCCTACACTGAAGCTTTCTTT. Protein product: CASSPRGGAYTEAFF.

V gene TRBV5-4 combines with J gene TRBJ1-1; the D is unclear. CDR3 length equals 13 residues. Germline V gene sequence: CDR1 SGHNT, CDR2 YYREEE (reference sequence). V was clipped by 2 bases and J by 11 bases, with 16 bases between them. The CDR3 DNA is TGTGCCAGCAGCTTATCCCCGTCCATCTTGGCTTTCTTT. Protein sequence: CASSLSPSILAFF.

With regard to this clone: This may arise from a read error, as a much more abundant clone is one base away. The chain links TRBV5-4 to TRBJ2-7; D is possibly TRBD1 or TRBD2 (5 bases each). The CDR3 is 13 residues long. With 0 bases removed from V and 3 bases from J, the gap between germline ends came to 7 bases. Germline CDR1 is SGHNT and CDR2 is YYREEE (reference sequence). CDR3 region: CASSLGGFYEQYF. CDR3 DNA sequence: TGTGCCAGCAGCTTGGGGGGGTTCTACGAGCAGTACTTC.

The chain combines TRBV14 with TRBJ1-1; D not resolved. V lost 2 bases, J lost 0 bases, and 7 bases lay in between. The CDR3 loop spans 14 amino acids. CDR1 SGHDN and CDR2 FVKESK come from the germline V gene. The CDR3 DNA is TGTGCCAGCAGCCAATGGGGATTGAACACTGAAGCTTTCTTT. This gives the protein CASSQWGLNTEAFF.

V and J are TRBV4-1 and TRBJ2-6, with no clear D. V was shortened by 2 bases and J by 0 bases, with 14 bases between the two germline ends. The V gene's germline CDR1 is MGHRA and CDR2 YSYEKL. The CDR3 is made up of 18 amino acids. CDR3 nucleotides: TGCGCCAGCAGCCAACCCGGGCGGACCAGCTCTGGGGCCAACGTCCTGACTTTC. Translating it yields CASSQPGRTSSGANVLTF.

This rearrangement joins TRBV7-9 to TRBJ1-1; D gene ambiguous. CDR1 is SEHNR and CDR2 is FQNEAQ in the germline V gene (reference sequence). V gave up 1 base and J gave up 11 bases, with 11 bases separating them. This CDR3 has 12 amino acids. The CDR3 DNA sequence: TGTGCCAGCAGCTTAGATGTGGGGTCGGCTTTCTTT. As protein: CASSLDVGSAFF.

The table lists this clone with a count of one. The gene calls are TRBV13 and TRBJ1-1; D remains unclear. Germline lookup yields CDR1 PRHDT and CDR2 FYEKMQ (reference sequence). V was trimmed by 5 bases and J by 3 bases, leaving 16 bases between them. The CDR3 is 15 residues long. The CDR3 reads CASSPGREADTEAFF. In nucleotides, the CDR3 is TGTGCCAGCAGCCCCGGACGGGAAGCGGACACTGAAGCTTTCTTT.

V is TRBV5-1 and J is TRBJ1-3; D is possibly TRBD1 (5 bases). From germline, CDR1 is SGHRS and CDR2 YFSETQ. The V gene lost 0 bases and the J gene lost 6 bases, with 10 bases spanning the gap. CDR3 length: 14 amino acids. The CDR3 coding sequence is TGCGCCAGCAGCTTGGGGCAGGGTACAAACACCATATATTTT. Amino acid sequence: CASSLGQGTNTIYF.